This passage covers 21 T cell receptor beta chains from one sample sequenced in a study of shared clonotypes between healthy human individuals. CD45RO-negative, CCR7-positively selected cells formed the naive CD8 fraction, excluding terminally differentiated effector memory CD45RA+ cells. Sequenced by immunoSEQ multiplex PCR; TCRdb stores in-frame clones only, minus some. The sample has more than 2 million clones, roughly 93% seen once. The source material was naive CD8+ T cells from PBMCs. Source of these receptors: a man in his late teens or twenties in good health. Some clones in this sample may be carry-over from other donors' samples.

The chain is built from TRBV2 and TRBJ2-3; no definite D call. V was cut by 3 bases and J by 2 bases, with 9 bases left in between. The CDR3 loop spans 14 amino acids. CDR1 and CDR2 from the germline V gene are SNHLY and FYNNEI. The DNA of the CDR3 is TGTGCCAGCAGTGAGGGCTACTTCACAGATACGCAGTATTTT. Its protein is CASSEGYFTDTQYF.

The J gene is TRBJ2-7, the V gene TRBV9; 9 positions agree with TRBD1. The trim removed 3 bases at V and 5 bases at J, leaving 6 bases unmatched. Germline CDR1 SGDLS, CDR2 YYNGEE. CDR3 size: 14 residues. The CDR3 region has the DNA TGTGCCAGCAGCGCCACAGGGGGCATCGACGAGCAGTACTTC. It is translated as CASSATGGIDEQYF.

This clone showed up just once. The chain has TRBV7-2 and TRBJ2-7; D possibly corresponds to TRBD2 (6 bases). Trimming took off 5 bases at V and 4 bases at J, with 21 bases between the two ends. The germline gives CDR1 SGHTA, CDR2 FQGNSA. The CDR3 contains 16 residues. The CDR3 region has the DNA TGTGCCAGCAGCAACCTAGATACAGCGGGCAAATACGAGCAGTACTTC. This encodes CASSNLDTAGKYEQYF. Combining the CDR3 with reference TRBV7-2 and TRBJ2-7 gives the whole variable domain GAGVSQSPSNKVTEKGKDVELRCDPISGHTALYWYRQSLGQGLEFLIYFQGNSAPDKSGLPSDRFSAERTGGSVSTLTIQRTQQEDSAVYLCASSNLDTAGKYEQYFGPGTRLTVT.

V and J are TRBV11-1 and TRBJ2-1; the D is unclear. Germline CDR1 and CDR2: SGHAT and FQDESV (reference sequence). The V and J ends lost 1 base and 5 bases respectively, with 9 bases between them. This CDR3 is built from 14 residues. The CDR3 sequence is CASSLEAVHNEQFF. Here the CDR3 DNA reads TGTGCCAGCAGCTTAGAGGCGGTGCACAATGAGCAGTTCTTC.

V usage is TRBV9 and J usage is TRBJ2-7; possible D gene TRBD1, 6 bases. V lost 0 bases and J lost 6, with 13 bases in between. This CDR3 region has 14 residues. Germline loops: CDR1 SGDLS, CDR2 YYNGEE. In nucleotides, the CDR3 is TGTGCCAGCAGCGTAGGGGCAGGGGTGGGCGAGCAGTACTTC. Translated, it gives CASSVGAGVGEQYF.

The chain recombines TRBV7-9 with TRBJ2-3; the D is unclear. This CDR3 region has 12 residues. Trimming shortened V by 7 bases and J by 6 bases, and 11 bases separated the two germline ends. Germline V gene data show CDR1 as SEHNR and CDR2 as FQNEAQ (reference sequence). CDR3 loop: CASTRPLDTQYF. The CDR3, as DNA: TGTGCCAGCACCCGCCCCCTGGATACGCAGTATTTT.

The V call is TRBV30, the J call TRBJ1-2; D not certain. Germline lookup yields CDR1 GTSNPN and CDR2 SVGIG (reference sequence). The CDR3 length is 10 residues. Trimming pared 5 bases from V and 6 bases from J, leaving 7 bases between. Written as DNA, the CDR3 is TGTGCCTGGGGTCCGAATGGCTACACCTTC. It translates to CAWGPNGYTF.

This chain links TRBV27 with TRBJ2-2; D uncertain. Germline lookup yields CDR1 MNHEY and CDR2 SMNVEV (reference sequence). The CDR3 runs 14 residues. The V gene lost 4 bases and the J gene lost 4 bases, with 10 bases spanning the gap. The CDR3 DNA is TGTGCCAGCAGTTCCACCGGATCCACCGGGGAGCTGTTTTTT. Protein sequence: CASSSTGSTGELFF.

The chain has TRBV11-3 and TRBJ2-3, with 8 nucleotides matching TRBD2. Losses at the gene ends were 5 bases for V and 2 bases for J; bases not matched to a gene: 9. Germline V CDR1 and CDR2: SGHNT, YENEEA. The CDR3 loop spans 16 amino acids. The CDR3 is CASSPHSGIDTDTQYF. In DNA form, the CDR3 reads TGTGCCAGCAGCCCCCATAGCGGGATCGACACAGATACGCAGTATTTT.

Points on this clone: The same CDR3 arises from other DNA sequences in this sample as well. This chain uses TRBV9 with TRBJ2-5; maybe TRBD2 (5 bases). In germline, CDR1 is SGDLS, CDR2 YYNGEE. The germline V and J ends were trimmed by 0 bases and 2 bases, with 8 bases remaining between them. The CDR3 length is 14 residues. CDR3 DNA: TGTGCCAGCAGCGTAGAACGGGGTCAAGAGACCCAGTACTTC. This translates into CASSVERGQETQYF. Supplemented by reference TRBV9 and TRBJ2-5, the full variable domain reads DSGVTQTPKHLITATGQRVTLRCSPRSGDLSVYWYQQSLDQGLQFLIQYYNGEERAKGNILERFSAQQFPDLHSELNLSSLELGDSALYFCASSVERGQETQYFGPGTRLLVL.

This clone was detected once. The chain recombines TRBV7-9 with TRBJ2-1; TRBD2 matches at 7 bases. Germline V gives CDR1 SEHNR, CDR2 FQNEAQ (reference sequence). V was clipped by 5 bases and J by 4 bases; unmatched bases: 14. This CDR3 region has 17 residues. CDR3 DNA: TGTGCCAGCAGCCCTCGGGGGGTGGGAGGACCTTACAATGAGCAGTTCTTC. Translation gives CASSPRGVGGPYNEQFF.

This chain uses TRBV19 with TRBJ2-7; D tentatively reads TRBD1 or TRBD2 (5 bases each). CDR1 and CDR2 from the germline V gene are LNHDA and SQIVND (reference sequence). The CDR3 length is 14 residues. V was pared by 5 bases and J by 6 bases, with 17 bases between. CDR3 residues: CASSVGTLSGEQYF. The DNA for the CDR3 is TGTGCCAGTAGTGTCGGGACCCTGTCGGGCGAGCAGTACTTC.

As DNA, the CDR3 is TGTGCCAGCACCGACAGGGGAATGTTTCAAGGCTACACCTTC. This encodes CASTDRGMFQGYTF. The chain recombines TRBV2 with TRBJ1-2, with TRBD1 matching over 8 bases. The length of the CDR3 is 14 residues. The germline CDR1 and CDR2 sequences are SNHLY and FYNNEI. The V and J ends lost 7 bases and 8 bases, in that order; junction bases with no gene match: 12.

The rearrangement joins TRBV7-9 to TRBJ2-1; D is ambiguous. The CDR3 extends over 14 amino acids. Trimming removed 0 bases from V and 7 bases from J, with 10 bases in between. Germline-derived CDR1 and CDR2 are SEHNR and FQNEAQ (reference sequence). In DNA, the CDR3 is TGTGCCAGCAGCTTAGCACCGAGCCGGAATGAGCAGTTCTTC. Protein sequence: CASSLAPSRNEQFF.

The V call is TRBV19, the J call TRBJ1-5; 10 positions agree with TRBD1. J lost 6 bases, V lost 9 bases, and 11 bases had no gene match. The germline V gene has CDR1 LNHDA and CDR2 SQIVND (reference sequence). The CDR3 has 15 residues. CDR3 amino acids: CASTETGGHGQPQHF. The DNA for the CDR3 is TGTGCCAGCACAGAGACAGGGGGCCACGGTCAGCCCCAGCATTTT.

The J gene is TRBJ2-5, the V gene TRBV28, with a tentative D call TRBD2 (5 bases). CDR1 MDHEN and CDR2 SYDVKM come from the germline V gene. V was trimmed by 5 bases and J by 7 bases, leaving 20 bases between them. The CDR3 has 15 residues. The CDR3 here is CASSPRASGSRTQYF. DNA of the CDR3: TGTGCCAGCAGTCCCCGAGCGAGCGGCTCACGGACCCAGTACTTC. The full variable domain, in which reference TRBV28 and TRBJ2-5 provide the parts outside the CDR3, is DVKVTQSSRYLVKRTGEKVFLECVQDMDHENMFWYRQDPGLGLRLIYFSYDVKMKEKGDIPEGYSVSREKKERFSLILESASTNQTSMYLCASSPRASGSRTQYFGPGTRLLVL.

The V call is TRBV23-1, the J call TRBJ1-4; D remains unclear. TRBV23-1 is given ORF status, its function remaining uncertain. This CDR3 comprises 13 residues. The CDR3 loop is CVTCERTAEKLFF. The CDR3 region has the DNA TGCGTAACCTGTGAGCGGACGGCAGAAAAACTGTTTTTT.

The chain has TRBV9 and TRBJ2-2, with TRBD2 matching 7 bases. CDR1 SGDLS and CDR2 YYNGEE come from the germline V gene. V dropped 5 bases and J dropped 4; count of bases not matched to a gene: 8. The CDR3 consists of 15 residues. CDR3 in amino acids: CASRSPSGVTGELFF. The CDR3 DNA follows: TGTGCCAGCAGGTCACCCAGCGGGGTCACCGGGGAGCTGTTTTTT.

The rearrangement uses TRBV27 and TRBJ2-7; D may be TRBD1 (7 bases). CDR3 length: 14 residues. Germline CDR1 reads MNHEY; CDR2 reads SMNVEV (reference sequence). The V gene lost 8 bases and the J gene lost 5 bases, with 19 bases spanning the gap. The CDR3 is CASRSRGAGNEQYF. CDR3 sequence (DNA): TGTGCCAGCCGCTCCAGGGGGGCCGGCAACGAGCAGTACTTC.

The rearrangement joins TRBV28 to TRBJ2-1; the D is unclear. V gave up 3 bases and J gave up 0 bases, with 6 bases separating them. This CDR3 has 14 amino acids. Germline V lookup: CDR1 MDHEN, CDR2 SYDVKM. The CDR3 loop reads CASSFLVSYNEQFF. DNA of the CDR3: TGTGCCAGCAGTTTCCTAGTCTCCTACAATGAGCAGTTCTTC.

The chain is built from TRBV27 and TRBJ2-3; D unclear. The length of the CDR3 is 11 residues. Trimming removed 7 bases at V and 0 bases at J, with 2 bases between. In germline, CDR1 is MNHEY, CDR2 SMNVEV (reference sequence). The CDR3 loop is CASKSTDTQYF. CDR3 in DNA: TGTGCCAGCAAAAGCACAGATACGCAGTATTTT.